Each of the 27 T cell receptor beta chains below was sequenced from the same sample in a study of vaccination and CD4 T cells after COVID-19. The assay that was used to sequence DNA from cultured CD4+ T cells was the Oncomine TCR Beta short-read assay. TCRdb independently ran MiXCR on the PCR reads; one entry per CDR3 protein. This sample has approximately 14,000 distinct CDR3 sequences, with about 28% found just once. What these receptors recognize is not known. Treatment meaning: roughly 11-day PBMC culture with coronavirus spike peptide pools or control peptides (ViraFEST assay). The sample was cultured CD4+ T cells from blood. These receptors were obtained from a human donor with COVID-19.

The rearrangement links TRBV5-1 to TRBJ2-3; D gene unclear. CDR1 is SGHRS, CDR2 YFSETQ, per germline. V was pared by 0 bases and J by 9 bases, with 14 bases between. There are 14 residues in the CDR3. Here the CDR3 reads CASSLGLPRTTQYF. The CDR3 region has the DNA TGCGCCAGCAGCTTGGGACTCCCCCGTACAACGCAGTATTTT.

There are a few counts of this clonotype. V and J are TRBV4-2 and TRBJ2-2; perhaps TRBD2 as D (6 bases). The CDR3 is made up of 15 amino acids. Germline CDR1 is LGHNA and CDR2 is YNFKEQ. Trimming took off 7 bases at V and 8 bases at J, with 20 bases between the two ends. The CDR3: CASNGAGTPRGELFF. Written as DNA, the CDR3 is TGTGCCAGCAACGGGGCGGGGACTCCGAGGGGGGAGCTGTTTTTT.

The chain uses TRBV11-1 and TRBJ2-2; D not certain. Germline CDR1 reads SGHAT; CDR2 reads FQDESV (reference sequence). V was shortened by 3 bases and J by 1 base, with 6 bases between the two germline ends. CDR3 length: 14 residues. CDR3 bases: TGTGCCAGCAGCTTTGACGGGAACACCGGGGAGCTGTTTTTT. It is translated as CASSFDGNTGELFF.

The chain recombines TRBV11-2 with TRBJ2-3, with TRBD1 as a possible D gene (5 bases). The CDR3 is made up of 13 amino acids. Germline assignment: CDR1 SGHAT and CDR2 FQNNGV. V was shortened by 3 bases and J by 2 bases, with 6 bases between the two germline ends. The CDR3, as DNA: TGTGCCAGCAGCTTCGGACACACAGATACGCAGTATTTT. Residues: CASSFGHTDTQYF.

The CDR3 here is CASSPRGTSVADTQYF. In nucleotides, the CDR3 is TGTGCCAGCAGTCCGAGGGGGACTAGCGTGGCAGATACGCAGTATTTT. The chain has TRBV12-3 or TRBV12-4 and TRBJ2-3; 10 positions agree with TRBD2. Germline trimming cut 5 bases from V and 4 bases from J; bases unmatched to any gene: 9. The CDR3 runs to 16 residues.

The rearrangement joins TRBV5-4 to TRBJ2-3; 8 positions match TRBD2. The germline V gene has CDR1 SGHNT and CDR2 YYREEE (reference sequence). The CDR3 sequence is 14 residues long. With V trimmed by 3 bases and J by 5 bases, 5 bases remained unmatched. The CDR3 coding sequence is TGTGCCAGCAGCTCCGGACTAGCTCAAGATACGCAGTATTTT. Encoded protein: CASSSGLAQDTQYF.

In regard to this clonotype: One junction end disagrees with the germline gene, perhaps due to a read error. The rearrangement joins TRBV6-1 to TRBJ2-3, with 12 positions matching TRBD1. Germline assignment: CDR1 MNHNS and CDR2 SASEGT. This CDR3 contains 17 residues. CDR3 sequence reads: CASSVTGTGGPTDAQYF. The CDR3 coding sequence is TGTGCCAGCAGTGTGACCGGGACAGGGGGCCCCACAGATGCGCAGTATTTT.

CDR3 region: CASSGHTEAFF. CDR3 nucleotides: TGTGCCAGCAGCGGCCATACTGAAGCTTTCTTT. The rearrangement uses TRBV11-3 and TRBJ1-1; D ambiguous. Germline loops: CDR1 SGHNT, CDR2 YENEEA. The length of the CDR3 is 11 residues. V lost 5 bases and J lost 5, with 6 bases in between.

J is TRBJ2-3 and V is TRBV5-6; 9 bases match TRBD2. Trimming took 7 bases from V and 2 from J; bases not matched to a gene: 5. The CDR3 has 14 amino acids. Germline values: CDR1 SGHDT, CDR2 YYEEEE. For the CDR3, the DNA is TGTGCCAGCTTCCTAGCGGGAATCACAGATACGCAGTATTTT. It translates to CASFLAGITDTQYF.

This rearrangement joins TRBV12-3 or TRBV12-4 to TRBJ1-1; 8 bases map to TRBD1. This CDR3 has 15 residues. V shed 6 bases and J 6 bases; nucleotides not matched to a gene: 12. CDR3 nucleotides: TGTGCCAGCAGACACAAGGACAGGGTTGTATCTGAAGCTTTCTTT. Amino acids: CASRHKDRVVSEAFF.

This clonotype has a handful of counts. This chain joins TRBV9 and TRBJ2-2, with D unclear. There are 16 residues in the CDR3. V lost 0 bases and J 4 bases, leaving 13 bases between the germline ends. Germline V gene lookup returns CDR1 SGDLS and CDR2 YYNGEE. The chain's CDR3 is CASSVGPQASTGELFF. The CDR3 coding sequence is TGTGCCAGCAGCGTAGGGCCCCAGGCGAGCACCGGGGAGCTGTTTTTT.

The CDR3 here is CSARGTADQPQHF. The CDR3 region has the DNA TGCAGTGCTAGAGGGACAGCAGATCAGCCCCAGCATTTT. V is TRBV20-1 and J is TRBJ1-5; possibly TRBD1 for D (6 bases). The CDR3 consists of 13 residues. The germline V gene has CDR1 DFQATT and CDR2 SNEGSKA (reference sequence). The ends were cut back, 1 base at V and 5 bases at J, with 9 bases in the middle.

This chain connects TRBV6-1 to TRBJ1-2, with 7 bases identical to TRBD1. From germline, CDR1 is MNHNS and CDR2 SASEGT. V lost 5 bases, J lost 5 bases, and 8 bases stayed unmatched. There are 14 residues in the CDR3. DNA of the CDR3: TGTGCCAGCAGTCAGGCCGACAGGGTATATGGCTACACCTTC. Its protein is CASSQADRVYGYTF.

The table lists this clonotype with a few counts. The rearrangement links TRBV18 to TRBJ1-1; D call uncertain. V was clipped by 3 bases and J by 4 bases, with 12 bases between them. This CDR3 has 14 amino acids. Germline values: CDR1 KGHSH, CDR2 LQKENI. In nucleotides, the CDR3 is TGTGCCAGCTCACCGAACAGATGGCCCACTGAAGCTTTCTTT. Protein sequence: CASSPNRWPTEAFF.

In its sample, this clonotype was seen a few times. V gene TRBV20-1 combines with J gene TRBJ1-4; D ambiguous. Per the germline V gene, CDR1 is DFQATT and CDR2 is SNEGSKA (reference sequence). The CDR3 has 14 residues. Trimming cost V 0 bases and J 5 bases, with 10 bases left between them. The CDR3 protein is CSARDPPGNEKLFF. For the CDR3, the DNA is TGCAGTGCTAGAGATCCTCCCGGGAATGAAAAACTGTTTTTT.

The genes are TRBV2 and TRBJ2-3, with TRBD2 as a possible D gene (5 bases). The CDR3 spans 14 residues. V shed 7 bases and J shed 6 bases, with 17 bases lying between them. Germline V gene sequence: CDR1 SNHLY, CDR2 FYNNEI. Here the CDR3 reads CASTRLLAGDTQYF. As DNA, the CDR3 is TGTGCCAGCACCCGTCTGCTAGCTGGTGATACGCAGTATTTT. Using reference TRBV2 and TRBJ2-3 for the parts outside the CDR3, the full variable domain is EPEVTQTPSHQVTQMGQEVILRCVPISNHLYFYWYRQILGQKVEFLVSFYNNEISEKSEIFDDQFSVERPDGSNFTLKIRSTKLEDSAMYFCASTRLLAGDTQYFGPGTRLTVL.

Comments on this clonotype: One end of the junction varies from germline; a read error may be responsible. The chain carries TRBV20-1 and TRBJ1-5; TRBD1 aligns across 8 bases. The germline CDR1 and CDR2 sequences are DFQATT and SNEGSKA (reference sequence). The CDR3 has 13 amino acids. This CDR3 reads CSATGGANLPQHF. CDR3 nucleotides: TGCAGTGCTACAGGGGGCGCGAATCTGCCCCAGCATTTT.

The CDR3 reads CASRTQGGSQPQHF. The CDR3 DNA follows: TGTGCCAGCAGGACCCAGGGTGGAAGTCAGCCCCAGCATTTT. V gene TRBV12-3 or TRBV12-4 combines with J gene TRBJ1-5, with a weak D call TRBD1 (5 bases). Trimming stripped 6 bases from V and 6 bases from J, with 15 bases between. CDR3 length: 14 amino acids.

This chain connects TRBV10-1 to TRBJ1-5; D ambiguous. V lost 3 bases and J 9 bases, leaving 12 bases between the germline ends. The CDR3 consists of 13 residues. In germline, CDR1 is WNHNN, CDR2 SYGVQD (reference sequence). CDR3 loop: CASSEGLMRPQHF. The CDR3 coding sequence is TGCGCCAGCAGTGAAGGCCTGATGCGGCCCCAGCATTTT.

V and J are TRBV19 and TRBJ2-5; either TRBD1 or TRBD2 may fit D (5 bases each). Germline-derived CDR1 and CDR2 are LNHDA and SQIVND (reference sequence). V was pared by 3 bases and J by 5 bases, with 16 bases between. The CDR3 spans 15 residues. CDR3: CASSITSGLAETQYF. The DNA for the CDR3 is TGTGCCAGTAGTATCACGTCGGGGCTGGCGGAGACCCAGTACTTC. The variable domain in full, with the rest retrieved from reference TRBV19 and TRBJ2-5, is DGGITQSPKYLFRKEGQNVTLSCEQNLNHDAMYWYRQDPGQGLRLIYYSQIVNDFQKGDIAEGYSVSREKKESFPLTVTSAQKNPTAFYLCASSITSGLAETQYFGPGTRLLVL.

CDR3 nucleotides: TGTGCCATTGCCCCAACAGGGGACGGCTCAGATACGCAGTATTTT. It codes for CAIAPTGDGSDTQYF. V is TRBV27 and J is TRBJ2-3; 7 nucleotides align to TRBD1. The CDR3 is 15 residues long. V was pared by 10 bases and J by 4 bases, with 14 bases of the junction left unmatched. Germline V gene data show CDR1 as MNHEY and CDR2 as SMNVEV (reference sequence).

This clonotype was detected a few times. CDR3 amino acids: CASSAHALPELFF. CDR3 nucleotides: TGTGCCAGCAGTGCTCATGCCCTGCCCGAGCTGTTTTTT. The chain is built from TRBV6-1 and TRBJ2-2; D is unclear. This CDR3 region has 13 residues. V was cut by 4 bases and J by 11 bases, with 14 bases left in between. CDR1 is MNHNS and CDR2 is SASEGT in the germline V gene.

CDR3 loop: CASSLDGLGQGAAKNIQYF. The CDR3 DNA reads TGTGCCAGCAGCTTAGATGGCCTGGGACAGGGGGCGGCCAAAAACATTCAGTACTTC. The chain joins TRBV11-2 to TRBJ2-4, with TRBD1 matching over 12 bases. In germline, CDR1 is SGHAT, CDR2 FQNNGV. The V and J ends lost 0 bases and 1 base, in that order; junction bases with no gene match: 7. This CDR3 is 19 amino acids long.

There are a few counts of this clonotype. V and J are TRBV6-5 and TRBJ1-3; D unclear. Trimming removed 0 bases from V and 1 base from J, with 4 bases in between. Germline values: CDR1 MNHEY, CDR2 SVGAGI. This CDR3 is 14 amino acids long. CDR3 bases: TGTGCCAGCAGTTACTCGGAGTCTGGAAACACCATATATTTT. Its translation is CASSYSESGNTIYF.

In this sample, this clonotype turned up a few times. The chain joins TRBV5-4 to TRBJ1-5; possibly TRBD1 for D (5 bases). Germline V gives CDR1 SGHNT, CDR2 YYREEE (reference sequence). V was clipped by 2 bases and J by 2 bases, with 23 bases between them. The CDR3 has 19 residues. The CDR3 reads CASSFTAQGRIPGNQPQHF. The CDR3 region has the DNA TGTGCCAGCAGCTTCACGGCGCAGGGTAGGATTCCGGGCAATCAGCCCCAGCATTTT.

This clonotype was seen a handful of times. This chain uses TRBV19 with TRBJ1-4; D is undetermined. V was clipped by 4 bases and J by 0 bases, with 6 bases between them. The germline gives CDR1 LNHDA, CDR2 SQIVND (reference sequence). The CDR3 has 14 amino acids. The CDR3 DNA reads TGTGCCAGTAGTACACAAGCAACTAATGAAAAACTGTTTTTT. Amino acids: CASSTQATNEKLFF. Full variable domain (outside the CDR3, taken from reference TRBV19 and TRBJ1-4): DGGITQSPKYLFRKEGQNVTLSCEQNLNHDAMYWYRQDPGQGLRLIYYSQIVNDFQKGDIAEGYSVSREKKESFPLTVTSAQKNPTAFYLCASSTQATNEKLFFGSGTQLSVL.

V gene TRBV7-6 combines with J gene TRBJ2-3; D might be TRBD1 (5 bases). The CDR3 runs to 15 residues. The V gene's germline CDR1 is SGHVS and CDR2 FNYEAQ. V lost 3 bases, J lost 4 bases, and 14 bases lay in between. The CDR3 DNA sequence: TGTGCCAGCAGCTTCCTAAAACAGACAGCAGATACGCAGTATTTT. Translation: CASSFLKQTADTQYF. Complete variable domain (other parts from reference TRBV7-6 and TRBJ2-3): GAGVSQSPRYKVTKRGQDVALRCDPISGHVSLYWYRQALGQGPEFLTYFNYEAQQDKSGLPNDRFSAERPEGSISTLTIQRTEQRDSAMYRCASSFLKQTADTQYFGPGTRLTVL.